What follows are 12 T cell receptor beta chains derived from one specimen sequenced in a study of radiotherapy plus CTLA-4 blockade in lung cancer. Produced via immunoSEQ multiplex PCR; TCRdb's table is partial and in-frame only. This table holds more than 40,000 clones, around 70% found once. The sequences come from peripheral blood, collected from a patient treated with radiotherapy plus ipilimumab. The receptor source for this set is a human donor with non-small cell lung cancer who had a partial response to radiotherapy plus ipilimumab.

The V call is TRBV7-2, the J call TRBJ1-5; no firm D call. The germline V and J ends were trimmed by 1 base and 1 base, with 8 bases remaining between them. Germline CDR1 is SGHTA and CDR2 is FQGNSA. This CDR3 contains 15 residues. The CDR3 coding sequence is TGTGCCAGCAGCTTAGGATCGGGAAGCAATCAGCCCCAGCATTTT. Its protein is CASSLGSGSNQPQHF.

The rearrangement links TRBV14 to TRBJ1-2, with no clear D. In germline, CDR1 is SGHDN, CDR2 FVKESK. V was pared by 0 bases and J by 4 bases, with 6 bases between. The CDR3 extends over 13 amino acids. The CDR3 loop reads CASSQDPSYGYTF. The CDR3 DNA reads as TGTGCCAGCAGCCAAGATCCCAGCTATGGCTACACCTTC.

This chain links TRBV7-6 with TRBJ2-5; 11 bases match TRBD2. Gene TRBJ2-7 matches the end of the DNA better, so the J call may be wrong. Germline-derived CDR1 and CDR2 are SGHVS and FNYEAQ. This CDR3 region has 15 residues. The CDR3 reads CASSPVAGGTYEQYF. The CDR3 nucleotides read TGTGCCAGCAGTCCGGTAGCGGGAGGGACCTACGAGCAGTACTTC.

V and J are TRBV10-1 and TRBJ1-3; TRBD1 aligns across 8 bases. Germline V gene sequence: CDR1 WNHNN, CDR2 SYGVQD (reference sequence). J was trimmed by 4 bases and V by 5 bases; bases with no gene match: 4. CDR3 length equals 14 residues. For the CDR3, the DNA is TGCGCCAGCAGTCCTGGACAGGGAGGAAACACCATATATTTT. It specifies CASSPGQGGNTIYF.

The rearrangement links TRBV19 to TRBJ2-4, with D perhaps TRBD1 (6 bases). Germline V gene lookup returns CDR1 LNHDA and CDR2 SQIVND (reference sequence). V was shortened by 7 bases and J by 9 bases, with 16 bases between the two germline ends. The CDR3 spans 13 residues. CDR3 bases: TGTGCCAGTACCGCAGCGGACAGTGGCATTCAGTACTTC. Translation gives CASTAADSGIQYF.

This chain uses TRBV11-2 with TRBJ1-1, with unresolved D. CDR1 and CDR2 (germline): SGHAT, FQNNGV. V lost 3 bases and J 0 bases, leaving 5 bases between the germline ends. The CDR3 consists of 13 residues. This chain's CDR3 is CASSFSVNTEAFF. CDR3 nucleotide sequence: TGTGCCAGCAGCTTTTCCGTGAACACTGAAGCTTTCTTT.

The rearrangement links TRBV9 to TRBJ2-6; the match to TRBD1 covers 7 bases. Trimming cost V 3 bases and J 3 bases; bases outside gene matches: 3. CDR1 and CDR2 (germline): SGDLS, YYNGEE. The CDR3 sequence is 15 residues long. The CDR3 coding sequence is TGTGCCAGCAGCGGAGACAGGGTTGGGGCCAACGTCCTGACTTTC. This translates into CASSGDRVGANVLTF.

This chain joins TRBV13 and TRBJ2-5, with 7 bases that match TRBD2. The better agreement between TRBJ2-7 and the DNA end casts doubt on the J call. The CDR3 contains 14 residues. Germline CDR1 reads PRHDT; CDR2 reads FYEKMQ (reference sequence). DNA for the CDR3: TGTGCCAGCAGCTCAAGCGGGACTACCTACGAGCAGTACTTC. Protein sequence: CASSSSGTTYEQYF.

The CDR3 DNA reads TGTGCCAGCTCCACCGGCGGGGGGGTCGTGAACACTGAAGCTTTCTTT. This sequence encodes CASSTGGGVVNTEAFF. The V call is TRBV28, the J call TRBJ1-1; tentative D call: TRBD1 (5 bases). Germline V CDR1 and CDR2: MDHEN, SYDVKM. Trimming pared 8 bases from V and 0 bases from J, leaving 19 bases between. The CDR3 spans 16 residues.

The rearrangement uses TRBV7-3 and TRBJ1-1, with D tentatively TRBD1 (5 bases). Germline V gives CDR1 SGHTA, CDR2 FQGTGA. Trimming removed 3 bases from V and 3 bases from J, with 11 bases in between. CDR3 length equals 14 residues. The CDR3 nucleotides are TGTGCCAGCAGCTTCCGTGGGGGGGACACTGAAGCTTTCTTT. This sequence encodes CASSFRGGDTEAFF.

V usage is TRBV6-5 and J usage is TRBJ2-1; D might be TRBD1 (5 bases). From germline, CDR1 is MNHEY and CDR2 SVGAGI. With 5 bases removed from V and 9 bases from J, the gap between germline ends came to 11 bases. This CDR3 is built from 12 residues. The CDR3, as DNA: TGTGCCAGCAGTCCATCAGGGCCTGAGCAGTTCTTC. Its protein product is CASSPSGPEQFF.

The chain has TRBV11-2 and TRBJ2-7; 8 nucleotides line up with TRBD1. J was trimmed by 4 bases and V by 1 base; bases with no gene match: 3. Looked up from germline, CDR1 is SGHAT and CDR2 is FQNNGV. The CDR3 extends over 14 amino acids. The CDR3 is CASSLGQGNYEQYF. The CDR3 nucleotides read TGTGCCAGCAGCTTAGGACAGGGGAATTACGAGCAGTACTTC.